The sample holds one count of the clone carrying this T cell receptor (beta chain). CDR3 length equals 13 residues. From germline, CDR1 is MDHEN and CDR2 SYDVKM. V dropped 6 bases and J dropped 5; count of bases not matched to a gene: 5. The sample is drawn from a study of T cell responses to AZD1222 COVID-19 vaccine. TCRdb's table, derived via immunoSEQ multiplex PCR, lists solely in-frame clones and lacks some. This table has 140,000 to 150,000 clones, 75% to 95% appearing once. This material consisted of peripheral blood, taken on day 0 of MenACWY control vaccination. The chain links TRBV28 to TRBJ2-5, with 8 bases that match TRBD1. This TCR was recovered from an adult in good health. CDR3 nucleotide sequence: TGTGCCAGCAGGAGGACAGGGATCGAGACCCAGTACTTC. Protein sequence: CASRRTGIETQYF.